In its sample, the clone carrying this T cell receptor (beta chain) was seen once. This record comes from a study of blood T cell repertoires in COVID-19. Study background: Acute-phase and convalescent COVID-19 samples originated in the United States, Italy and Spain. T cells, B-cell-depleted T cells, or PBMCs supplied cDNA or gDNA.

Profiling relied on immunoSEQ multiplex PCR, and the TCRdb table lists in-frame clones only, not all of them. The table records over 120,000 clones, 86% of them present only once. Germline-derived CDR1 and CDR2 are MNHEY and SMNVEV (reference sequence). The CDR3 has 17 residues. Germline trimming cut 4 bases from V and 3 bases from J; bases unmatched to any gene: 11. Cohort 3 recovery required two negative PCRs, clearance, or symptom resolution. The rearrangement uses TRBV27 and TRBJ2-3; 9 bases fit TRBD2. The origin of this receptor is a man aged 45-60 years who had recovered from COVID-19. The sequenced material came from PBMCs or T cells enriched from blood (not recorded which). The CDR3 DNA reads TGTGCCAGCAGTTCTCTGCGGGGGGGAAGAGGGACAGATACGCAGTATTTT. Protein sequence: CASSSLRGGRGTDTQYF.